A selection of T cell receptor beta chains follows, all from one sample in a study of cytomegalovirus exposure and HLA in healthy donors. Using immunoSEQ multiplex PCR, the repertoire was profiled, and TCRdb retains in-frame clones only, with some absent. The table has approximately 160,000 clones, 77% seen once. Input material: PBMCs. The receptors were sampled from a woman aged 25 to 39 in good health and CMV-seronegative. CDR3s include the opening cysteine and the closing phenylalanine or tryptophan. D genes are given only for firm matches. Some rows have no size entry. The others give once, few or many, or a class for an expanded clone.

J gene: TRBJ2-1; clone size: NA; D gene: TRBD2; V gene: TRBV30; CDR3 DNA: TGTGCCTGGAGCGCTGGGACTAGCGGTGGTAATGAGCAGTTCTTC; CDR3 protein: CAWSAGTSGGNEQFF
J gene: TRBJ2-3; clone size: NA; D gene: TRBD1; V gene: TRBV4-1; CDR3 DNA: TGCGCCAGCAGCCAGGGTATAGGACAGGGGACAGATACGCAGTATTTT; CDR3 protein: CASSQGIGQGTDTQYF
J gene: TRBJ1-1; clone size: once; D gene: NA; V gene: TRBV2; CDR3 DNA: TGTGCCAGCAGTGATGGAGGGCGCAAAGCTTTCTTT; CDR3 protein: CASSDGGRKAFF
J gene: TRBJ1-2; clone size: once; D gene: NA; V gene: TRBV28; CDR3 DNA: TGTGCCAGCAGTCTCCCGGGAAACTATGGCTACACCTTC; CDR3 protein: CASSLPGNYGYTF
J gene: TRBJ1-3; clone size: few; D gene: NA; V gene: TRBV6-1; CDR3 DNA: TGTGCCAGCAGTGAATCGTCGGGGAGGGACACCATATATTTT; CDR3 protein: CASSESSGRDTIYF
J gene: TRBJ2-2; clone size: NA; D gene: NA; V gene: TRBV25-1; CDR3 DNA: TGTGCCAGCACCAAGACAGGTCACACCGGGGAGCTGTTTTTT; CDR3 protein: CASTKTGHTGELFF
J gene: TRBJ1-1; clone size: NA; D gene: NA; V gene: TRBV7-9; CDR3 DNA: TGTGCCAGCAGCCTGGGGGCGGGGGCGGGGATGTTAAACACTGAAGCTTTCTTT; CDR3 protein: CASSLGAGAGMLNTEAFF
J gene: TRBJ2-1; clone size: NA; D gene: TRBD1; V gene: TRBV4-1; CDR3 DNA: TGCGCCAGCAGCCAAGAGTACAGGGGCTACAATGAGCAGTTCTTC; CDR3 protein: CASSQEYRGYNEQFF
J gene: TRBJ1-2; clone size: NA; D gene: TRBD1; V gene: TRBV4-1; CDR3 DNA: TGCGCCAGCCGGGAAGTGGGACAGACGTATGGCTACACCTTC; CDR3 protein: CASREVGQTYGYTF
J gene: TRBJ2-7; clone size: NA; D gene: TRBD2; V gene: TRBV4-3; CDR3 DNA: TGCGCCAGCAGCCAACGCACTAGCGGGAGCTCCTACGAGCAGTACTTC; CDR3 protein: CASSQRTSGSSYEQYF
J gene: TRBJ1-3; clone size: few; D gene: TRBD1; V gene: TRBV4-1; CDR3 DNA: TGCGCCAGCAGCCCAGGGCCGGGACAGAGGAACACCATATATTTT; CDR3 protein: CASSPGPGQRNTIYF
J gene: TRBJ2-1; clone size: NA; D gene: TRBD1; V gene: TRBV7-3; CDR3 DNA: TGTGCCAGCAGCTCGACAGGGGGCGGTTCCTACAATGAGCAGTTCTTC; CDR3 protein: CASSSTGGGSYNEQFF
J gene: TRBJ2-3; clone size: NA; D gene: TRBD2; V gene: TRBV10-1; CDR3 DNA: TGCGCCAGCAGTAGGACTAGCGGGCTCACAGATACGCAGTATTTT; CDR3 protein: CASSRTSGLTDTQYF
J gene: TRBJ2-7; clone size: NA; D gene: NA; V gene: TRBV28; CDR3 DNA: TGTGCCAGCACGTCCCTAAACGAGCAGTACTTC; CDR3 protein: CASTSLNEQYF
J gene: TRBJ1-1; clone size: NA; D gene: TRBD1; V gene: TRBV18; CDR3 DNA: TGTGCCAGCTCACCCTTAACCGGGACAGGGATCAGGACTGAAGCTTTCTTT; CDR3 protein: CASSPLTGTGIRTEAFF
J gene: TRBJ1-1; clone size: NA; D gene: NA; V gene: TRBV11-2; CDR3 DNA: TGTGCCAGTAGCCCCCGCTTAGGAGTGAGGAACACTGAAGCTTTCTTT; CDR3 protein: CASSPRLGVRNTEAFF
J gene: TRBJ1-4; clone size: NA; D gene: NA; V gene: TRBV4-2; CDR3 DNA: TGTGCCAGCAGCCAACCAAATGAAAAACTGTTTTTT; CDR3 protein: CASSQPNEKLFF
J gene: TRBJ2-5; clone size: NA; D gene: TRBD1; V gene: TRBV11-2; CDR3 DNA: TGTGCCAGCAGCCGACTCGACAGGGACCAAGAGACCCAGTACTTC; CDR3 protein: CASSRLDRDQETQYF
J gene: TRBJ2-3; clone size: NA; D gene: TRBD2; V gene: TRBV7-2; CDR3 DNA: TGTGCCAGCAGACCTACCAAACTAGCGGGCACAGATACGCAGTATTTT; CDR3 protein: CASRPTKLAGTDTQYF
J gene: TRBJ2-7; clone size: NA; D gene: NA; V gene: TRBV6-1; CDR3 DNA: TGTGCCAGCAGATTGACAGGAACAACGCTCTGGGAGTACTTC; CDR3 protein: CASRLTGTTLWEYF
J gene: TRBJ2-2; clone size: NA; D gene: TRBD1; V gene: TRBV15; CDR3 DNA: TGTGCCACCAGGACCGGGACAGGGGGTGGGGAGCTGTTTTTT; CDR3 protein: CATRTGTGGGELFF
J gene: TRBJ1-6; clone size: NA; D gene: NA; V gene: TRBV5-4; CDR3 DNA: TGTGCCAGCAGGGGGAATCCGGACAGCCGAGTCCGCTCCTATAATTCACCCCTCCACTTT; CDR3 protein: CASRGNPDSRVRSYNSPLHF
J gene: TRBJ2-7; clone size: NA; D gene: TRBD2; V gene: TRBV5-1; CDR3 DNA: TGCGCCAGCAGCTTGGGTCTAGCGGGAGGGGACGAGCAGTACTTC; CDR3 protein: CASSLGLAGGDEQYF